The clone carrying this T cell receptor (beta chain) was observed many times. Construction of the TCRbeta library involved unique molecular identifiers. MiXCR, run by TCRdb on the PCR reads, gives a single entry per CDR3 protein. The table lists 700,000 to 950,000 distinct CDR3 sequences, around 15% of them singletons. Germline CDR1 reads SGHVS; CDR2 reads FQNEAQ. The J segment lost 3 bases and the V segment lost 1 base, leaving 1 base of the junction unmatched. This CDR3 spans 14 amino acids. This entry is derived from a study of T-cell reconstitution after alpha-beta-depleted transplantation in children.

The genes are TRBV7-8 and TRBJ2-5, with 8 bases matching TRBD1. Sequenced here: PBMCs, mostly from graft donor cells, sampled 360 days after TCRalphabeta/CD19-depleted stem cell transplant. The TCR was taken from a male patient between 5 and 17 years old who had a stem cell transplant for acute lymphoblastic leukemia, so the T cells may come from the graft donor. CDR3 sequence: CASSLGGQEETQYF. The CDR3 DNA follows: TGTGCCAGCAGCTTAGGGGGACAGGAAGAGACCCAGTACTTC.